The 18 T cell receptor beta chains below all came from one sample that was sequenced in a study of cytomegalovirus exposure and HLA in healthy donors. PCR involved 60 Vbeta and 13 Jbeta primers. The protocol was immunoSEQ multiplex PCR, while the TCRdb copy is restricted to in-frame clones and leaves out a portion. The listing contains about 34,000 clones. What was sequenced was PBMCs. The receptors originated from a woman in her thirties or forties in good health and CMV-seropositive.

The J gene is TRBJ1-5, the V gene TRBV6-1, with 7 bases identical to TRBD1. Germline values: CDR1 MNHNS, CDR2 SASEGT. The V gene end was trimmed by 10 bases and the J gene end by 6 bases; junction bases not matched to a gene: 9. The CDR3 sequence is 13 residues long. The CDR3 protein is CATTDRVLQPQHF. The CDR3, as DNA: TGTGCCACTACCGACAGGGTTCTTCAGCCCCAGCATTTT.

The CDR3: CASSQVKREVNEQFF. CDR3 nucleotide sequence: TGCGCCAGCAGCCAAGTTAAGCGGGAGGTGAATGAGCAGTTCTTC. The V and J genes are TRBV4-1 and TRBJ2-1; TRBD2 aligns across 9 bases. CDR3 length equals 15 residues. Germline CDR1 reads MGHRA; CDR2 reads YSYEKL. After removal of 1 base from V and 7 bases from J, the junction contained 5 bases not matched to a gene.

The chain links TRBV6-1 to TRBJ2-7; possibly TRBD2 for D (7 bases). V was clipped by 4 bases and J by 6 bases, with 19 bases between them. Per the germline V gene, CDR1 is MNHNS and CDR2 is SASEGT. This CDR3 is 15 amino acids long. As DNA, the CDR3 is TGTGCCAGCAGTGCTGATAGGGGGGGCCTCTCCGAGCAGTACTTC. Protein product: CASSADRGGLSEQYF.

The chain couples TRBV5-1 to TRBJ2-3, with 8 bases lining up with TRBD2. V trimming: 0 bases; J trimming: 2 bases; junction bases outside the gene matches: 8. The CDR3 spans 17 residues. Germline CDR1 reads SGHRS; CDR2 reads YFSETQ. The CDR3 DNA reads TGCGCCAGCAGCTTGGCGGCTAGCGGGCATTCCACAGATACGCAGTATTTT. It codes for CASSLAASGHSTDTQYF.

This sequence joins TRBV7-8 and TRBJ1-4; D is undetermined. The germline gives CDR1 SGHVS, CDR2 FQNEAQ. The V and J ends lost 4 bases and 7 bases respectively, with 10 bases between them. The CDR3 consists of 13 residues. In nucleotides, the CDR3 is TGTGCCAGCAGCTCCACCACCGGTGAAAAACTGTTTTTT. Residues: CASSSTTGEKLFF. Using reference TRBV7-8 and TRBJ1-4 for the parts outside the CDR3, the full variable domain is GAGVSQSPRYKVAKRGQDVALRCDPISGHVSLFWYQQALGQGPEFLTYFQNEAQLDKSGLPSDRFFAERPEGSVSTLKIQRTQQEDSAVYLCASSSTTGEKLFFGSGTQLSVL.

CDR3 sequence: CAWRRGFDTQYF. The DNA for the CDR3 is TGTGCCTGGAGAAGGGGGTTCGATACGCAGTATTTT. The gene calls are TRBV30 and TRBJ2-3; possibly TRBD1 for D (6 bases). The CDR3 loop spans 12 amino acids. The V gene's germline CDR1 is GTSNPN and CDR2 SVGIG (reference sequence). Trimming left V 3 bases short and J 6 bases short, with 10 bases between.

The chain has TRBV18 and TRBJ1-2; no firm D call. The CDR3 is made up of 12 amino acids. Germline V gene sequence: CDR1 KGHSH, CDR2 LQKENI. The germline V and J ends were trimmed by 2 bases and 6 bases, with 7 bases remaining between them. The CDR3 protein is CASSPSPDGYTF. CDR3 bases: TGTGCCAGCTCACCATCCCCTGATGGCTACACCTTC.

The rearrangement uses TRBV6-1 and TRBJ1-1; 10 nucleotides align to TRBD1. CDR3 length: 14 residues. Trimming removed 4 bases from V and 4 bases from J; junction bases left unmatched: 3. The germline V gene encodes CDR1 MNHNS and CDR2 SASEGT. This CDR3 reads CASSGDRGRTEAFF. DNA of the CDR3: TGTGCCAGCAGTGGCGACAGGGGGCGCACTGAAGCTTTCTTT.

The V call is TRBV5-1, the J call TRBJ2-7; D gene uncertain. The CDR3 is 14 amino acids. Trimming removed 7 bases at V and 2 bases at J, with 16 bases between. Per germline, CDR1 SGHRS and CDR2 YFSETQ. The CDR3 DNA sequence: TGCGCCAGCCAGCCTGAGGTGTCCGCCTACGAGCAGTACTTC. Its translation is CASQPEVSAYEQYF.

Comment on this clone: At one end, the junction sequence differs from germline, possibly due to a read error. This rearrangement joins TRBV7-3 to TRBJ2-1; no clear D. CDR3 length equals 15 residues. Germline-derived CDR1 and CDR2 are SGHTA and FQGTGA. The CDR3 region is CASSSYTLSDNEQFF. In nucleotides, the CDR3 is TGTGCCAGCAGCTCGTACACCCTCTCCGACAATGAGCAGTTCTTC.

The genes are TRBV18 and TRBJ2-1; TRBD2 aligns across 8 bases. The CDR3 has 17 residues. The trim removed 0 bases at V and 0 bases at J, leaving 4 bases unmatched. Per the germline V gene, CDR1 is KGHSH and CDR2 is LQKENI. This chain's CDR3 is CASSPPIGGGSYNEQFF. CDR3 bases: TGTGCCAGCTCACCACCTATCGGGGGGGGCTCCTACAATGAGCAGTTCTTC. Using reference TRBV18 and TRBJ2-1 for the parts outside the CDR3, the full variable domain is NAGVMQNPRHLVRRRGQEARLRCSPMKGHSHVYWYRQLPEEGLKFMVYLQKENIIDESGMPKERFSAEFPKEGPSILRIQQVVRGDSAAYFCASSPPIGGGSYNEQFFGPGTRLTVL.

CDR3 DNA: TGTGCCAGCAGCTTACAGGGTTATGGCTACACCTTC. Residues: CASSLQGYGYTF. The chain joins TRBV7-2 to TRBJ1-2; possibly TRBD1 for D (5 bases). V was cut by 2 bases and J by 5 bases, with 6 bases left in between. The CDR3 has 12 residues. Germline CDR1 reads SGHTA; CDR2 reads FQGNSA.

The genes are TRBV30 and TRBJ2-7; tentatively, D is TRBD2 (6 bases). V gave up 4 bases and J gave up 6 bases, with 16 bases separating them. The CDR3 is made up of 13 amino acids. Germline CDR1 is GTSNPN and CDR2 is SVGIG (reference sequence). Here the CDR3 DNA reads TGTGCCTGGACCCGAGGAGGGCTGGGCGAGCAGTACTTC. The encoded protein is CAWTRGGLGEQYF.

V and J are TRBV28 and TRBJ1-2; TRBD1 aligns across 10 bases. V lost 4 bases and J lost 7; bases outside the gene matches: 12. The CDR3 spans 16 residues. Germline CDR1 MDHEN, CDR2 SYDVKM. CDR3 sequence: CASSWGGTTGGTGYTF. In DNA, the CDR3 is TGTGCCAGCAGTTGGGGGGGGACGACAGGGGGCACTGGCTACACCTTC.

CDR3 loop: CASSFSSGDQFF. CDR3 in DNA: TGTGCCAGCAGCTTCTCTAGCGGGGATCAGTTCTTC. The chain couples TRBV11-3 to TRBJ2-1; TRBD2 aligns across 9 bases. J lost 13 bases, V lost 3 bases, and 4 bases had no gene match. This CDR3 has 12 residues. CDR1 and CDR2 (germline): SGHNT, YENEEA.

V is TRBV27 and J is TRBJ2-7; TRBD1 aligns across 8 bases. The CDR3 loop spans 14 amino acids. Germline CDR1 is MNHEY and CDR2 is SMNVEV (reference sequence). V gave up 5 bases and J gave up 2 bases; unmatched junction bases: 5. The CDR3 region is CASSGQGPTYEQYF. The CDR3 bases are TGTGCCAGCAGTGGACAGGGCCCGACCTACGAGCAGTACTTC.

The chain joins TRBV23-1 to TRBJ2-7, with a possible D match to TRBD2 (7 bases). TRBV23-1 is designated an ORF whose function remains uncertain. Trimming removed 4 bases at V and 4 bases at J, with 14 bases between. This CDR3 is 14 amino acids long. In nucleotides, the CDR3 is TGCGCCAGCAGTCGGGGGGGGGCCCAATACGAGCAGTACTTC. Its translation is CASSRGGAQYEQYF.

The chain uses TRBV18 and TRBJ1-3; a weak D match, TRBD1 (6 bases). Trimming pared 2 bases from V and 0 bases from J, leaving 11 bases between. CDR3 length equals 16 residues. Germline loops: CDR1 KGHSH, CDR2 LQKENI. The CDR3 region has the DNA TGTGCCAGCTCACCAGAGGACAGCACCTCTGGAAACACCATATATTTT. Its protein is CASSPEDSTSGNTIYF.